A selection of T cell receptor beta chains follows, all from one sample in a study of sequential checkpoint blockade in melanoma. Here immunoSEQ multiplex PCR was the method, and the copy in TCRdb shows in-frame clones only, minus some. This sample carries 35,000 to 45,000 clones, about 88% of them seen once, and the ten largest clones take around an eighth. The starting material was CD8+ T cells sorted from blood (inferred from file names), obtained from a patient given nivolumab and ipilimumab in sequence. These receptors all come from a human donor with melanoma. Both conserved end residues are part of each CDR3. Fields, in order: V gene, CDR3 length, clone size, D gene, J gene, CDR3 protein, CDR3 DNA. The D gene is left open where the match is weak. Clone sizes are given selectively: once, few, many, or a class where the clone is expanded.

TRBV21-1	15	few	-	TRBJ2-7	CASSNRSGGSYEQYF	TGTGCCAGCAGCAATCGGAGCGGCGGCTCCTACGAGCAGTACTTC
TRBV5-8	16	-	-	TRBJ2-5	CASSSPARLAQETQYF	TGTGCCAGCAGCTCACCCGCCAGGCTAGCCCAAGAGACCCAGTACTTC
TRBV27	13	-	-	TRBJ2-3	CASRKGGAGEQYF	TGTGCCAGCAGAAAAGGCGGGGCCGGGGAGCAGTATTTT
TRBV9	14	-	-	TRBJ2-1	CASSVGGLANEQFF	TGTGCCAGCAGCGTAGGGGGGCTCGCCAATGAGCAGTTCTTC
TRBV10-3	12	-	-	TRBJ2-1	CAISVAGNEQFF	TGTGCCATCAGTGTTGCGGGCAATGAGCAGTTCTTC
TRBV7-2	16	-	TRBD2	TRBJ2-3	CASSAPGLGSSDTQYF	TGTGCCAGCAGCGCACCGGGACTAGGATCATCGGATACGCAGTATTTT
TRBV7-9	14	-	TRBD1	TRBJ2-7	CASSPPGQSYEQYF	TGTGCCAGCAGCCCACCGGGACAGAGCTACGAGCAGTACTTC
TRBV19	15	-	-	TRBJ2-7	CASSATVPYPYEQYF	TGTGCCAGTAGTGCGACAGTCCCCTATCCCTACGAGCAGTACTTC
TRBV7-2	15	-	-	TRBJ1-5	CASSLYPIGGQPQHF	TGTGCCAGCAGCCTATATCCGATCGGAGGACAGCCCCAGCATTTT
TRBV6-5	13	-	TRBD1	TRBJ1-1	CASRIQGATEAFF	TGTGCCAGCCGGATCCAGGGGGCTACTGAAGCTTTCTTT
TRBV7-8	11	-	-	TRBJ2-7	CASSFSSEQYF	TGTGCCAGCAGCTTTTCCAGCGAGCAGTACTTC
TRBV19	14	-	TRBD1	TRBJ1-4	CASGQDRVNGKLFF	TGTGCCAGTGGCCAGGACAGGGTTAATGGAAAACTGTTTTTT
TRBV6-5	11	-	-	TRBJ2-1	CASSAGNLQFF	TGTGCCAGCAGCGCCGGGAACCTACAGTTCTTC
TRBV25-1	15	-	TRBD1	TRBJ1-5	CASSGVRDSSGPQHF	TGTGCCAGCAGTGGTGTACGGGACAGCTCCGGTCCCCAGCATTTT
TRBV28	15	-	TRBD2	TRBJ2-7	CASSLVLAGSDEQYF	TGTGCCAGCAGTCTAGTCCTAGCGGGATCCGACGAGCAGTACTTC
TRBV9	15	-	-	TRBJ2-3	CASSVVGGITDTQYF	TGTGCCAGCAGCGTAGTTGGCGGAATCACAGATACGCAGTATTTT
TRBV5-1	14	-	-	TRBJ2-7	CASSLLQGRHEQYF	TGCGCCAGCAGCTTGTTGCAGGGTCGCCACGAGCAGTACTTC
TRBV7-9	13	-	-	TRBJ1-2	CASSFSLNYGYTF	TGTGCCAGCAGCTTTAGTCTCAACTATGGCTACACCTTC